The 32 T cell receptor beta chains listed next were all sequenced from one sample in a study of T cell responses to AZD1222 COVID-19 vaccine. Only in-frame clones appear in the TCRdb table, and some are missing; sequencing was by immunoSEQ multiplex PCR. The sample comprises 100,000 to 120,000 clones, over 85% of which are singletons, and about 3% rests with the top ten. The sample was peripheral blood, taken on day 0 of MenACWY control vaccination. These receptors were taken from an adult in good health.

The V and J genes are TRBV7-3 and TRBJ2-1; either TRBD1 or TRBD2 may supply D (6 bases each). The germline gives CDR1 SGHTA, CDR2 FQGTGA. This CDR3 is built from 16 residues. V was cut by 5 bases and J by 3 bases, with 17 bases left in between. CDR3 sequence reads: CASSAGGAGYYNEQFF. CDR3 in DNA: TGTGCCAGCAGCGCCGGGGGCGCGGGGTACTACAATGAGCAGTTCTTC. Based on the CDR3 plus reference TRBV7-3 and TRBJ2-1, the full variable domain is GAGVSQTPSNKVTEKGKYVELRCDPISGHTALYWYRQSLGQGPEFLIYFQGTGAADDSGLPNDRFFAVRPEGSVSTLKIQRTERGDSAVYLCASSAGGAGYYNEQFFGPGTRLTVL.

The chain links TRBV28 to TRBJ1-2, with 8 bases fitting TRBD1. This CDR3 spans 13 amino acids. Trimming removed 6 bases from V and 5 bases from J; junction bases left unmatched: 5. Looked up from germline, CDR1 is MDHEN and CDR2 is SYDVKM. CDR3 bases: TGTGCCAGCAGCCGAAGACAGGGGTATGGCTACACCTTC. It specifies CASSRRQGYGYTF.

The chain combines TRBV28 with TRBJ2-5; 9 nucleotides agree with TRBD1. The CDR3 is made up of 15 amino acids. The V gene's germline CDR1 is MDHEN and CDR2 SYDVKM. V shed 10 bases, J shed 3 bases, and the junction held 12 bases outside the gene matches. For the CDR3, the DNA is TGTGCCATAGCAATCCGGACAGGGGTTGAAGAGACCCAGTACTTC. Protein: CAIAIRTGVEETQYF.

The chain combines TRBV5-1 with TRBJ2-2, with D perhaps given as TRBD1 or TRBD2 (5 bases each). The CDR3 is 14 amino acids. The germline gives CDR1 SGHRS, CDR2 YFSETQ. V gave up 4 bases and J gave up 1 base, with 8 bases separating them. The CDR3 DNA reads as TGCGCCAGCAGCCGGGGACGGAACACCGGGGAGCTGTTTTTT. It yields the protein CASSRGRNTGELFF.

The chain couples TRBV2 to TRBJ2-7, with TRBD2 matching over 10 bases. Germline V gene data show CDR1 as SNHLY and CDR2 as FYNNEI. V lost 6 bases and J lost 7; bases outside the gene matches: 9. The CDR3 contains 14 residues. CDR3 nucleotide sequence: TGTGCCAGCAGGGTAGCGGGGGGCCGAGCTGAGCAGTACTTC. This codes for CASRVAGGRAEQYF.

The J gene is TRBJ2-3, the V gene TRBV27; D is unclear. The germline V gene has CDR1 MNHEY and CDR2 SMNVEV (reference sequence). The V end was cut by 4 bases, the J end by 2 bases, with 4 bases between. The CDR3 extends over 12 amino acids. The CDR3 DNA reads TGTGCCAGCAGTTCAATCACAGATACGCAGTATTTT. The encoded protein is CASSSITDTQYF.

CDR3 protein: CASSSRGTNTGELFF. Here the CDR3 DNA reads TGTGCCAGCAGTTCGAGGGGGACGAACACCGGGGAGCTGTTTTTT. V usage is TRBV27 and J usage is TRBJ2-2; TRBD1 might be the D (6 bases). The germline gives CDR1 MNHEY, CDR2 SMNVEV (reference sequence). V was clipped by 4 bases and J by 0 bases, with 9 bases between them. This CDR3 is 15 amino acids long.

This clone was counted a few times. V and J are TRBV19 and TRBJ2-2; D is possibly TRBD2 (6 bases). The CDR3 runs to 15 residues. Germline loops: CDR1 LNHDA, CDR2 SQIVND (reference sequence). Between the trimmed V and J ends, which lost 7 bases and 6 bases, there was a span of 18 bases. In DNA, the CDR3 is TGTGCCAGTACCCCCCCGGGCGGGGACGCCGGGGAGCTGTTTTTT. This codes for CASTPPGGDAGELFF.

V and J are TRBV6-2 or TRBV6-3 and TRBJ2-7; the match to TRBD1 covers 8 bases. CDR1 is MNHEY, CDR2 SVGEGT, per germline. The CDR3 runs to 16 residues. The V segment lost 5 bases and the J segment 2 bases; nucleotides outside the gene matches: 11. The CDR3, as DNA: TGTGCCAGCAGTCGGACAGGGTTGGAGTGGGCCTACGAGCAGTACTTC. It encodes CASSRTGLEWAYEQYF.

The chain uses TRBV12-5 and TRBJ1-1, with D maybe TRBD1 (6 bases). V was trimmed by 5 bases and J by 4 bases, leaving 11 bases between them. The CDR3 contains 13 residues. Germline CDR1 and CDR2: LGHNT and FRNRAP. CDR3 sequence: CASGEQGATEAFF. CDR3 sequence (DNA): TGTGCTAGTGGTGAACAGGGTGCCACTGAAGCTTTCTTT.

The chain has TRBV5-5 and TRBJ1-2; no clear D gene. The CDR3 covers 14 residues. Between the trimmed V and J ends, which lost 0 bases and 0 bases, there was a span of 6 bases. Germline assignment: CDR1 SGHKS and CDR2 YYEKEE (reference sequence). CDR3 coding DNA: TGTGCCAGCAGCTTGGGCGCAGCTAACTATGGCTACACCTTC. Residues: CASSLGAANYGYTF.

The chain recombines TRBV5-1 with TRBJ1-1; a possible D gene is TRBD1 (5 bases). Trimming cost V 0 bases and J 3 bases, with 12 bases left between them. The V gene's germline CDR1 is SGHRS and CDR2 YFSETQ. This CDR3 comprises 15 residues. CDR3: CASSLVGRGDTEAFF. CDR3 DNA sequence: TGCGCCAGCAGCTTGGTAGGTCGGGGGGACACTGAAGCTTTCTTT.

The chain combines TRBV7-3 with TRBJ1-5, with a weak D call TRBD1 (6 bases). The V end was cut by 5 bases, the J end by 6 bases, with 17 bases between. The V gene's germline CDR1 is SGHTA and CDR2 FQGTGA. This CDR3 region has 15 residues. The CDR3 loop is CASSPRGGRGQPQHF. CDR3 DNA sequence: TGTGCCAGCAGCCCACGGGGGGGCCGGGGTCAGCCCCAGCATTTT. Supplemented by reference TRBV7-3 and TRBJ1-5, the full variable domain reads GAGVSQTPSNKVTEKGKYVELRCDPISGHTALYWYRQSLGQGPEFLIYFQGTGAADDSGLPNDRFFAVRPEGSVSTLKIQRTERGDSAVYLCASSPRGGRGQPQHFGDGTRLSIL.

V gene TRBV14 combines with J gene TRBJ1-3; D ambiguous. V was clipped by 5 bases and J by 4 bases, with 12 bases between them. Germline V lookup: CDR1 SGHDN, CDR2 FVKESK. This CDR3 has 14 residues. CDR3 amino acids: CASSFGAGGNTIYF. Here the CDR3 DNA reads TGTGCCAGCAGCTTTGGAGCGGGAGGAAACACCATATATTTT.

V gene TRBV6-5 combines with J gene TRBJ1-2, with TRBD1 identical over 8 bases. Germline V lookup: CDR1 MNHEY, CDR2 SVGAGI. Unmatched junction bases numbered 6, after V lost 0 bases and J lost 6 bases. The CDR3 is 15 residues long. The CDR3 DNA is TGTGCCAGCAGTTACTCCGGACAGGGAATCAATGGCTACACCTTC. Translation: CASSYSGQGINGYTF.

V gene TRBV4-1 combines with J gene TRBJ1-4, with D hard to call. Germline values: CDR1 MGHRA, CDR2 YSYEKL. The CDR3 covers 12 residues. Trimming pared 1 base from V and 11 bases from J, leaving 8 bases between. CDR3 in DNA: TGCGCCAGCAGCCAAGGGTTCGGGAAACTGTTTTTT. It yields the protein CASSQGFGKLFF.

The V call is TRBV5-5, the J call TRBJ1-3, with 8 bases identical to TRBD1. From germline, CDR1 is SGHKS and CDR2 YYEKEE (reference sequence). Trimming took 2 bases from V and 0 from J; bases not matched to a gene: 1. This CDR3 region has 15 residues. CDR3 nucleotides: TGTGCCAGCAGCTTACAGGGGGGCTCTGGAAACACCATATATTTT. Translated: CASSLQGGSGNTIYF.

CDR3 residues: CASSFGKGRAQPQHF. The CDR3 DNA reads TGTGCCAGCAGTTTTGGGAAGGGGCGGGCTCAGCCCCAGCATTTT. The V gene is TRBV27, the J gene TRBJ1-5, with D maybe TRBD1 (5 bases). The CDR3 has 15 amino acids. Germline V lookup: CDR1 MNHEY, CDR2 SMNVEV (reference sequence). Trimming cost V 3 bases and J 6 bases, with 15 bases left between them.

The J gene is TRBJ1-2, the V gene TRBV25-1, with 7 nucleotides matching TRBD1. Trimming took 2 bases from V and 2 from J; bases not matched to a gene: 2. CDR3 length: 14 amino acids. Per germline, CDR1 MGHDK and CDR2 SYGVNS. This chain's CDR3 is CASSERGRNYGYTF. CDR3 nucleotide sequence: TGTGCCAGCAGTGAAAGGGGGCGAAACTATGGCTACACCTTC.

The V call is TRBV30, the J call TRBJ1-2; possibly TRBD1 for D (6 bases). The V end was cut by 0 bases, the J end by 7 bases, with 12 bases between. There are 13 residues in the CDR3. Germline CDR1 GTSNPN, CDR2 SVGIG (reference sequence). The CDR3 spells CAWSVRGASGYTF. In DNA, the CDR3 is TGTGCCTGGAGTGTACGGGGGGCAAGTGGCTACACCTTC.

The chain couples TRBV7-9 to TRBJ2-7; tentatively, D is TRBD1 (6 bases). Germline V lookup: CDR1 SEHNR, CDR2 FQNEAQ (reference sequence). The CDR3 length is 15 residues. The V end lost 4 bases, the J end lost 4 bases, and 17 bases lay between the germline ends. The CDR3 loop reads CASSSPDWTVYEQYF. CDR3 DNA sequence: TGTGCCAGCAGCTCTCCCGATTGGACAGTATACGAGCAGTACTTC.

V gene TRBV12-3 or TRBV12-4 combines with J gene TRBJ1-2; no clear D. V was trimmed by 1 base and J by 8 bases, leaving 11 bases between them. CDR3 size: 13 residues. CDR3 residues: CASSLGRVRGYTF. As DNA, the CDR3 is TGTGCCAGCAGTTTAGGAAGGGTTAGGGGCTACACCTTC.

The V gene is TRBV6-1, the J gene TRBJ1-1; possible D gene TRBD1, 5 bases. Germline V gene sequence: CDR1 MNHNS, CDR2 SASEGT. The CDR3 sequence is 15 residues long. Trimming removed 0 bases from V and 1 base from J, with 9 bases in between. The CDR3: CASSEALQGNTEAFF. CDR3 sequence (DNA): TGTGCCAGCAGTGAAGCGCTTCAGGGGAACACTGAAGCTTTCTTT.

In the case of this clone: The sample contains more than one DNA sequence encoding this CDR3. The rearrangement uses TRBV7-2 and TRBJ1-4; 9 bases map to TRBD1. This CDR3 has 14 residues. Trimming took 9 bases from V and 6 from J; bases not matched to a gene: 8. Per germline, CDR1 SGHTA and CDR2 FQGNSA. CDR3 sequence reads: CASSGDRAYEKLFF. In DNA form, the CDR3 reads TGTGCCAGTTCCGGGGACAGGGCCTATGAAAAACTGTTTTTT.

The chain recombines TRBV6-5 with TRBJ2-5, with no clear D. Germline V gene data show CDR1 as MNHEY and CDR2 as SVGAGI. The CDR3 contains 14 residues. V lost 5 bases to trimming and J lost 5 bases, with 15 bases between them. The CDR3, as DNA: TGTGCCAGCAGTCGTCGGGTCGCCCAGGAGACCCAGTACTTC. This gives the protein CASSRRVAQETQYF.

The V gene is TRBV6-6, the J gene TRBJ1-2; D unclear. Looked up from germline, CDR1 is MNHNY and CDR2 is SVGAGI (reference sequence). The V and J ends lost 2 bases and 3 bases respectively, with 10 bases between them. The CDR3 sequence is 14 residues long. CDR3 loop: CASSYQIGDYGYTF. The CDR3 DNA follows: TGTGCCAGCAGTTACCAAATCGGGGACTATGGCTACACCTTC.

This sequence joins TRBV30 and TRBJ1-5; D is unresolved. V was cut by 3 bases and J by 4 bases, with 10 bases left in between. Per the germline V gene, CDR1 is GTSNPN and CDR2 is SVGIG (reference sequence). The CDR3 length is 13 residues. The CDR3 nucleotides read TGTGCCTGGAGCGCTATAGGGAATCAGCCCCAGCATTTT. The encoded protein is CAWSAIGNQPQHF.

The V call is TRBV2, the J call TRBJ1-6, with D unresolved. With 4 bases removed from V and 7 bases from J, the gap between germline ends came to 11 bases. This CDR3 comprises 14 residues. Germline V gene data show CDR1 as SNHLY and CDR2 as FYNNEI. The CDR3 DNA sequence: TGTGCCAGCAGTGGCGCGGGAGGGAATTCACCCCTCCACTTT. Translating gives CASSGAGGNSPLHF.

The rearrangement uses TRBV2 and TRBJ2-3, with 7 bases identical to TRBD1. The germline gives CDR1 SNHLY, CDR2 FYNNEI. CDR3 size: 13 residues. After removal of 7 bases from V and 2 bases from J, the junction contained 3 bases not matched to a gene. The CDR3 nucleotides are TGTGCCAGCACCGGGACAGACACAGATACGCAGTATTTT. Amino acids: CASTGTDTDTQYF.

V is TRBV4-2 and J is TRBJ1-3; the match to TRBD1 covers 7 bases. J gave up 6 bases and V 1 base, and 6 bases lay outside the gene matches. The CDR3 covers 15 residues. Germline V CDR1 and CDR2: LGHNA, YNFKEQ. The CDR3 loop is CASSQGQGSENTIYF. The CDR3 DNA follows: TGTGCCAGCAGCCAAGGACAGGGTTCCGAAAACACCATATATTTT.

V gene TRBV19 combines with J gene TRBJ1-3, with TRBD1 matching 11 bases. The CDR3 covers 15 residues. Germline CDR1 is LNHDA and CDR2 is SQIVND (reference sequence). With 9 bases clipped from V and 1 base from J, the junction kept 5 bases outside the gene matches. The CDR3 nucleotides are TGTGCCAGGGGTGGGGACAGGGGGTCTGGAAACACCATATATTTT. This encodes CARGGDRGSGNTIYF.

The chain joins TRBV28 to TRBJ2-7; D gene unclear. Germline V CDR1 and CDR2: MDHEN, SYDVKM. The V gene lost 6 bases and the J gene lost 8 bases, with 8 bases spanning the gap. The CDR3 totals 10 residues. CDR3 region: CASSLRKQYF. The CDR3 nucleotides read TGTGCCAGCAGCCTCCGTAAGCAGTACTTC. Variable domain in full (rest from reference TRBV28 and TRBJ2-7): DVKVTQSSRYLVKRTGEKVFLECVQDMDHENMFWYRQDPGLGLRLIYFSYDVKMKEKGDIPEGYSVSREKKERFSLILESASTNQTSMYLCASSLRKQYFGPGTRLTVT.